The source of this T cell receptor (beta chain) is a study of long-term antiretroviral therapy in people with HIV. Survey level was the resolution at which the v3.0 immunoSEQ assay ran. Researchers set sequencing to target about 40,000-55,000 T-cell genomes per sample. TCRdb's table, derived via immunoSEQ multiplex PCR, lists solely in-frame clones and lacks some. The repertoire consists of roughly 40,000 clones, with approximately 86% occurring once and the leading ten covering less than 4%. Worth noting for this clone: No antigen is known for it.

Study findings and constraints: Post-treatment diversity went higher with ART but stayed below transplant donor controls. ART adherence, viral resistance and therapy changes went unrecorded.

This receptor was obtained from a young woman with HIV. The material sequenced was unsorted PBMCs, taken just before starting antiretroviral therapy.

CDR3 sequence (DNA): TGTGCCAGCAGCCTTTCAGGCACCGGGGAGCTGTTTTTT. Protein product: CASSLSGTGELFF. The chain combines TRBV11-2 with TRBJ2-2; D not resolved. Per the germline V gene, CDR1 is SGHAT and CDR2 is FQNNGV. The ends were cut back, 5 bases at V and 4 bases at J, with 8 bases in the middle. The CDR3 is made up of 13 amino acids.